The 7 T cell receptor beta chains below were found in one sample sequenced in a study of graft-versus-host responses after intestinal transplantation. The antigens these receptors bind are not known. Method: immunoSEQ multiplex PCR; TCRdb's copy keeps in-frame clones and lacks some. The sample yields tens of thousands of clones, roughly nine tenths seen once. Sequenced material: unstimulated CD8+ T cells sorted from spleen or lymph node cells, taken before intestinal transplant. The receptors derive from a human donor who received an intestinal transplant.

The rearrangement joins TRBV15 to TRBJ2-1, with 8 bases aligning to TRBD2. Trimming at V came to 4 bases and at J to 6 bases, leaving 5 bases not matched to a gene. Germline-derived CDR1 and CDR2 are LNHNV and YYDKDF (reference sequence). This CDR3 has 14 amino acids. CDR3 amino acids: CATSTGGGGNEQFF. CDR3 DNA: TGTGCCACCAGCACCGGGGGGGGAGGCAATGAGCAGTTCTTC.

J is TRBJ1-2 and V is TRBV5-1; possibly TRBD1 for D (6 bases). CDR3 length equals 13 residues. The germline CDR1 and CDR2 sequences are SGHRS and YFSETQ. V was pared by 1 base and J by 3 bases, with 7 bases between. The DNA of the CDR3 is TGCGCCAGCAGCTTGCAGGGGTACTATGGCTACACCTTC. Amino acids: CASSLQGYYGYTF. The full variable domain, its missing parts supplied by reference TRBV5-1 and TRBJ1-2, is KAGVTQTPRYLIKTRGQQVTLSCSPISGHRSVSWYQQTPGQGLQFLFEYFSETQRNKGNFPGRFSGRQFSNSRSEMNVSTLELGDSALYLCASSLQGYYGYTFGSGTRLTVV.

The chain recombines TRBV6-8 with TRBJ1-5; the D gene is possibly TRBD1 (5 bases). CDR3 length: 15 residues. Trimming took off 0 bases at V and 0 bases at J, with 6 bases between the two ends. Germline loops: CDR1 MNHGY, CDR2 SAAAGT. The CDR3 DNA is TGTGCCAGCAGTTACTCCAGGGCTAGCAATCAGCCCCAGCATTTT. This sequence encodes CASSYSRASNQPQHF.

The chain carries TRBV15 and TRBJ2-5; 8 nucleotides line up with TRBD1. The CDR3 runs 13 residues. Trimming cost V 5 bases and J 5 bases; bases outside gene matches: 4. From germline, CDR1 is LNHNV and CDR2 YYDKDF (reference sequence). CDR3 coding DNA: TGTGCCACCAGCCGACAGGGGACGGAGACCCAGTACTTC. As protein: CATSRQGTETQYF.

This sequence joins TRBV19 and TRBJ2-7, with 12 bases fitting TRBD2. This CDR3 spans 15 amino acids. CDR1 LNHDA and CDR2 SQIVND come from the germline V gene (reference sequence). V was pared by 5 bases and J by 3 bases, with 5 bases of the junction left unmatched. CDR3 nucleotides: TGTGCCAGTAGTCCCCTAGCGGGAGGGTTCTACGAGCAGTACTTC. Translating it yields CASSPLAGGFYEQYF.

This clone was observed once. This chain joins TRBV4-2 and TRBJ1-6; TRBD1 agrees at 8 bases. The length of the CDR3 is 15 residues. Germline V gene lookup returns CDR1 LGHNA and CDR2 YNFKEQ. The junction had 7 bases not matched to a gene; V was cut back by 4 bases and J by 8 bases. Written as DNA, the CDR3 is TGTGCCAGCAGCCCCCGGACAGGGAGAGATTCACCCCTCCACTTT. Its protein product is CASSPRTGRDSPLHF.

CDR3 coding DNA: TGTGCCAGCAGCCAAGCGGGAGGGCCGGGTAATGAGCAGTTCTTC. Translation gives CASSQAGGPGNEQFF. J is TRBJ2-1 and V is TRBV7-8, with 10 bases identical to TRBD2. CDR3 length: 15 residues. CDR1 is SGHVS, CDR2 FQNEAQ, per germline. The V segment lost 5 bases and the J segment 7 bases; nucleotides outside the gene matches: 8.